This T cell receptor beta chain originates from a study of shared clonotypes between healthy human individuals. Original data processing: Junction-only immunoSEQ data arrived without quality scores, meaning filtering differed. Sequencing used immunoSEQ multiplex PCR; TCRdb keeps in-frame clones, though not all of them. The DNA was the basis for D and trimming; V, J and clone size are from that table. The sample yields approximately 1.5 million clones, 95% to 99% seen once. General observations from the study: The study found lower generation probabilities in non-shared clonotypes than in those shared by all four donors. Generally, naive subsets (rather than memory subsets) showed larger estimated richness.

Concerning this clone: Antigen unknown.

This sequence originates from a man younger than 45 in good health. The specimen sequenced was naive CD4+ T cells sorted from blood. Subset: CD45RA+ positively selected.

CDR3 in amino acids: CASSLVLQGPDTQYF. CDR3 in DNA: TGCGCCAGCAGCTTGGTTTTACAGGGACCAGATACGCAGTATTTT. The rearrangement joins TRBV5-1 to TRBJ2-3; weak D call: TRBD1 (6 bases). Looked up from germline, CDR1 is SGHRS and CDR2 is YFSETQ. The CDR3 runs 15 residues. V was pared by 0 bases and J by 4 bases, with 12 bases between.